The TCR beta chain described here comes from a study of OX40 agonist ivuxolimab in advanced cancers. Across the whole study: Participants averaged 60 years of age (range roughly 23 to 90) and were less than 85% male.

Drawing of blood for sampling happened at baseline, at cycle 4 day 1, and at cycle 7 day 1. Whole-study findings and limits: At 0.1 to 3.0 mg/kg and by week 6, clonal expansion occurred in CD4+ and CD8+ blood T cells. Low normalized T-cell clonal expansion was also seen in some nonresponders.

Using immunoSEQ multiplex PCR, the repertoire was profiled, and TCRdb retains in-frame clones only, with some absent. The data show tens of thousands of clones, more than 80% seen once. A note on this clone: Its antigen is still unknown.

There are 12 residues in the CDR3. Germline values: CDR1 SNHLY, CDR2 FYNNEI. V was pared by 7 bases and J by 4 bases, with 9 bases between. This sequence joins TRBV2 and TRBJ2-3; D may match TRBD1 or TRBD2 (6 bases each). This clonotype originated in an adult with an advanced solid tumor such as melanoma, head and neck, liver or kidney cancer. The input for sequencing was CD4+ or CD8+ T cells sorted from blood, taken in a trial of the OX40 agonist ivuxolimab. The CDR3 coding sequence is TGTGCCAGCACCCGGGGGCCAGATACGCAGTATTTT. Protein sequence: CASTRGPDTQYF.